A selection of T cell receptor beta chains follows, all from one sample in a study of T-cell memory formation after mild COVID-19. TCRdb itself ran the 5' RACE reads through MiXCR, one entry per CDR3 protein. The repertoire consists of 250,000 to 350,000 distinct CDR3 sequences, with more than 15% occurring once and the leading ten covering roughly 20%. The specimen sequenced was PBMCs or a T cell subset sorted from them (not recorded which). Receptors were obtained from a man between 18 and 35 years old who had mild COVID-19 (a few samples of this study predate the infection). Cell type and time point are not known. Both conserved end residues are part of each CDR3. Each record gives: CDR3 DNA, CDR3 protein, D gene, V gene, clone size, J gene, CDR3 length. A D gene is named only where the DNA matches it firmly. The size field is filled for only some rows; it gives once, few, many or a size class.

DNA: TGTGCCACCAGGTGGACAGGGTCTAACTATGGCTACACCTTC; CDR3: CATRWTGSNYGYTF; D: TRBD1; V: TRBV15; size: few; J: TRBJ1-2; length: 14
DNA: TGTGCCAGCTCACCAAGAAGGGATACGCAGTATTTT; CDR3: CASSPRRDTQYF; D: .; V: TRBV18; size: .; J: TRBJ2-3; length: 12
DNA: TGCGCCAGCTCCCGGACAGCCAAACCTGGGGCCAACGTCCTGACTTTC; CDR3: CASSRTAKPGANVLTF; D: .; V: TRBV5-1; size: .; J: TRBJ2-6; length: 16
DNA: TGCGCCAGCAGCTCCACCCGGTGGGGGCAAGAGACCCAGTACTTC; CDR3: CASSSTRWGQETQYF; D: .; V: TRBV5-1; size: few; J: TRBJ2-5; length: 15
DNA: TGTGCCAGCAGCTTAAGGGGGCCCTACGAGCAGTACTTC; CDR3: CASSLRGPYEQYF; D: TRBD1; V: TRBV7-2; size: few; J: TRBJ2-7; length: 13
DNA: TGTGCCAGCAGCTTAGAAGGGGGTTTAGGAGCTTTCTTT; CDR3: CASSLEGGLGAFF; D: .; V: TRBV11-2; size: few; J: TRBJ1-1; length: 13
DNA: TGTGCCAGCAGTTACGACAGGGGGTCGAACACTGAAGCTTTCTTT; CDR3: CASSYDRGSNTEAFF; D: TRBD1; V: TRBV6-5; size: few; J: TRBJ1-1; length: 15
DNA: TGTGCCAGCTCAGGGATAACGAACACCGGGGAGCTGTTTTTT; CDR3: CASSGITNTGELFF; D: .; V: TRBV5-5; size: .; J: TRBJ2-2; length: 14
DNA: TGCGCCAGCAGCCAAGATGGGGCGGGGGGTGAGACCCAGTACTTC; CDR3: CASSQDGAGGETQYF; D: TRBD2; V: TRBV4-3; size: .; J: TRBJ2-5; length: 15
DNA: TGTGCCAGCAGCGCCAATCCGGGACAGGGGGCCGGGGGTGAAGCTTTCTTT; CDR3: CASSANPGQGAGGEAFF; D: TRBD1; V: TRBV12-3/TRBV12-4; size: few; J: TRBJ1-1; length: 17
DNA: TGTGCCAGCTCACCCCCGGGCCCTTTGAAGGAGACCCAGTACTTC; CDR3: CASSPPGPLKETQYF; D: .; V: TRBV18; size: few; J: TRBJ2-5; length: 15
DNA: TGTGCCAGCAGCTTAGCTATTACAGGGGGCGTCGCGGAAGCTTTCTTT; CDR3: CASSLAITGGVAEAFF; D: TRBD1; V: TRBV7-6; size: .; J: TRBJ1-1; length: 16
DNA: TGTGCCAGCAGTTTAGCGCTCGGGGTTGGTGGCTACACCTTC; CDR3: CASSLALGVGGYTF; D: .; V: TRBV12-3/TRBV12-4; size: many; J: TRBJ1-2; length: 14
DNA: TGCGCCAGCAGCTTGTATGGGGTAGGGGAGACCCAGTACTTC; CDR3: CASSLYGVGETQYF; D: .; V: TRBV5-1; size: few; J: TRBJ2-5; length: 14
DNA: TGTGCCAGCAGCTTAGATGCGACTGAAGCTTTCTTT; CDR3: CASSLDATEAFF; D: .; V: TRBV7-2; size: few; J: TRBJ1-1; length: 12
DNA: TGTGCCAGCAGCTCGAGCCAGAACACTGAAGCTTTCTTT; CDR3: CASSSSQNTEAFF; D: .; V: TRBV7-6; size: .; J: TRBJ1-1; length: 13
DNA: TGTGCCAGCAGCTTGACAGGGTACTACGAAAAACTGTTTTTT; CDR3: CASSLTGYYEKLFF; D: TRBD1; V: TRBV3-1; size: many; J: TRBJ1-4; length: 14
DNA: TGTGCCACCAGCACTGGGGTCCACAATGAGCAGTTCTTC; CDR3: CATSTGVHNEQFF; D: .; V: TRBV15; size: .; J: TRBJ2-1; length: 13
DNA: TGTGCCAGCAGTTACGCAGAGACCCAGTACTTC; CDR3: CASSYAETQYF; D: .; V: TRBV6-2/TRBV6-3; size: many; J: TRBJ2-5; length: 11
DNA: TGTGCCACCAGTGATCCCGGGACACCGTATTACTTC; CDR3: CATSDPGTPYYF; D: .; V: TRBV24-1; size: .; J: TRBJ2-4; length: 12
DNA: TGCGCCAGCAGCCAGCGGGGGGTAAAACCGTACAATGAGCAGTTCTTC; CDR3: CASSQRGVKPYNEQFF; D: TRBD2; V: TRBV5-1; size: many; J: TRBJ2-1; length: 16
DNA: TGTGCCAGCAGTTTACTGAGGACTGTTGAAGCTTTCTTT; CDR3: CASSLLRTVEAFF; D: .; V: TRBV12-3/TRBV12-4; size: .; J: TRBJ1-1; length: 13
DNA: TGCAGTGCTAGAATGCCGGGGTTACAAGAGACCCAGTACTTC; CDR3: CSARMPGLQETQYF; D: .; V: TRBV20-1; size: .; J: TRBJ2-5; length: 14
DNA: TGTGCCAGCAGTCCAGGACAGGGGGCTTCTCCTATGGGCTACACCTTC; CDR3: CASSPGQGASPMGYTF; D: TRBD1; V: TRBV12-3/TRBV12-4; size: few; J: TRBJ1-2; length: 16
DNA: TGTGCCAGCAGCCCTAGTGCGGACGACAGAATATCGGCTAACTATGGCTACACCTTC; CDR3: CASSPSADDRISANYGYTF; D: .; V: TRBV9; size: .; J: TRBJ1-2; length: 19
DNA: TGTGCCAGTTCCCAGGGGGCCCCTAGCACAGATACGCAGTATTTT; CDR3: CASSQGAPSTDTQYF; D: TRBD1; V: TRBV12-3/TRBV12-4; size: .; J: TRBJ2-3; length: 15
DNA: TGTGCCAGCAGTTACGGGGAGAGCTCCTATAATTCACCCCTCCACTTT; CDR3: CASSYGESSYNSPLHF; D: .; V: TRBV6-5; size: .; J: TRBJ1-6; length: 16
DNA: TGCAGTGCTAGCCAAGACATTTTTAATCAGCCCCAGCATTTT; CDR3: CSASQDIFNQPQHF; D: .; V: TRBV20-1; size: once; J: TRBJ1-5; length: 14
DNA: TGCGCCAGCAGCTTGGTGGGCAGGGCTGAAAAACTGTTTTTT; CDR3: CASSLVGRAEKLFF; D: .; V: TRBV5-1; size: once; J: TRBJ1-4; length: 14
DNA: TGTGCCAGCAGTTTGACTAGCAATGAGCAGTTCTTC; CDR3: CASSLTSNEQFF; D: .; V: TRBV12-3/TRBV12-4; size: .; J: TRBJ2-1; length: 12
DNA: TGTGCCAGCAGTCAGGGGAGGGTTAAGGAAAAACTGTTTTTT; CDR3: CASSQGRVKEKLFF; D: .; V: TRBV6-5; size: .; J: TRBJ1-4; length: 14
DNA: TGTGCCAGCATCCTGGGGAACACAGATACGCAGTATTTT; CDR3: CASILGNTDTQYF; D: .; V: TRBV11-2; size: few; J: TRBJ2-3; length: 13
DNA: TGTGCCAGCCGGGCGAGGATTAAAGAGACCCAGTACTTC; CDR3: CASRARIKETQYF; D: .; V: TRBV6-5; size: .; J: TRBJ2-5; length: 13
DNA: TGTGCCAGCAGCTTTGCACAGGCCAACTATGGCTACACCTTC; CDR3: CASSFAQANYGYTF; D: .; V: TRBV7-9; size: .; J: TRBJ1-2; length: 14
DNA: TGTGCCAGCAGCTTAGCCATCGGGACTGCGGTATCGGGCGAGCAGTACTTC; CDR3: CASSLAIGTAVSGEQYF; D: .; V: TRBV7-9; size: .; J: TRBJ2-7; length: 17
DNA: TGTGCCATCTCCCCTTACGGGGGGTCCACAGATACGCAGTATTTT; CDR3: CAISPYGGSTDTQYF; D: TRBD2; V: TRBV10-3; size: .; J: TRBJ2-3; length: 15
DNA: TGTGCCAGCAGCGTAGTATGGCAGGGGGAGACCCAGTACTTC; CDR3: CASSVVWQGETQYF; D: .; V: TRBV9; size: .; J: TRBJ2-5; length: 14
DNA: TGTGCCAGCAGCTTAGCTCGTACAGATACGCAGTATTTT; CDR3: CASSLARTDTQYF; D: .; V: TRBV7-2; size: many; J: TRBJ2-3; length: 13
DNA: TGCGCCAGCAGCCAAGCGGGAGGGACAGGCGATAACTATGGCTACACCTTC; CDR3: CASSQAGGTGDNYGYTF; D: TRBD1; V: TRBV4-1; size: few; J: TRBJ1-2; length: 17
DNA: TGTGCCAGTCGGGGTAGGGTCAAGGAGCAGTTCTTC; CDR3: CASRGRVKEQFF; D: .; V: TRBV19; size: few; J: TRBJ2-1; length: 12
DNA: TGCGCCAGCAGCCGAGGGGTAACTAATGAAAAACTGTTTTTT; CDR3: CASSRGVTNEKLFF; D: .; V: TRBV5-1; size: many; J: TRBJ1-4; length: 14
DNA: TGTGCCAGCAGTCCCCGGAAGGGCCCCCCTCGGAGGCTGTTTTTT; CDR3: CASSPRKGPPRRLFF; D: .; V: TRBV6-5; size: .; J: TRBJ2-2; length: 15
DNA: TGTGCCAGCAGTTCTGGGTCCGAGTGGACCCAGTACTTC; CDR3: CASSSGSEWTQYF; D: .; V: TRBV12-3/TRBV12-4; size: .; J: TRBJ2-5; length: 13
DNA: TGCAGTGCGCAACAGCGGGGGTTCACAGATACGCAGTATTTT; CDR3: CSAQQRGFTDTQYF; D: TRBD2; V: TRBV20-1; size: few; J: TRBJ2-3; length: 14
DNA: TGTGCCACCAGTGGCAGGGGTGCAGATACGCAGTATTTT; CDR3: CATSGRGADTQYF; D: .; V: TRBV24-1; size: few; J: TRBJ2-3; length: 13
DNA: TGTGCCAGCAGTGAATCGGGGGTCTCCTACAATGAGCAGTTCTTC; CDR3: CASSESGVSYNEQFF; D: .; V: TRBV2; size: .; J: TRBJ2-1; length: 15
DNA: TGTGCCATCAGTGGGGACGGATCCTACGAGCAGTACTTC; CDR3: CAISGDGSYEQYF; D: .; V: TRBV10-3; size: .; J: TRBJ2-7; length: 13
DNA: TGTGCCAGCAGTGAGGGACTGGCACTCGAGCAGTTCTTC; CDR3: CASSEGLALEQFF; D: .; V: TRBV6-1; size: few; J: TRBJ2-1; length: 13